This T cell receptor beta chain derives from a study of TIL therapy for anti-PD-1-resistant metastatic lung cancer. Study at large: Tumors carried a median roughly 1.6 non-synonymous mutations per megabase.

Time point meaning: pre-treatment sample, taken before nivolumab and TIL therapy. The tumor samples were excised metastases, mostly pleural nodules or supraclavicular lymph nodes. Tumors were harvested before any PD-1/PD-L1 blockade. The immunoSEQ assay was v3. The protocol was immunoSEQ multiplex PCR, while the TCRdb copy is restricted to in-frame clones and leaves out a portion. The data hold around 13,000 clones, with less than 70% observed a single time. The ends were cut back, 5 bases at V and 1 base at J, with 11 bases in the middle. This CDR3 is 15 amino acids long. CDR1 and CDR2 (germline): SNHLY, FYNNEI. This clone came up a few times.

Sequenced material: tumor tissue, taken at baseline. The chain links TRBV2 to TRBJ2-2; weak D call: TRBD1 (6 bases). The sequence was collected from a woman aged 25 to 80 with non-small cell lung cancer. CDR3 sequence reads: CASSPQGQNTGELFF. The DNA of the CDR3 is TGTGCCAGCAGTCCCCAGGGACAGAACACCGGGGAGCTGTTTTTT.